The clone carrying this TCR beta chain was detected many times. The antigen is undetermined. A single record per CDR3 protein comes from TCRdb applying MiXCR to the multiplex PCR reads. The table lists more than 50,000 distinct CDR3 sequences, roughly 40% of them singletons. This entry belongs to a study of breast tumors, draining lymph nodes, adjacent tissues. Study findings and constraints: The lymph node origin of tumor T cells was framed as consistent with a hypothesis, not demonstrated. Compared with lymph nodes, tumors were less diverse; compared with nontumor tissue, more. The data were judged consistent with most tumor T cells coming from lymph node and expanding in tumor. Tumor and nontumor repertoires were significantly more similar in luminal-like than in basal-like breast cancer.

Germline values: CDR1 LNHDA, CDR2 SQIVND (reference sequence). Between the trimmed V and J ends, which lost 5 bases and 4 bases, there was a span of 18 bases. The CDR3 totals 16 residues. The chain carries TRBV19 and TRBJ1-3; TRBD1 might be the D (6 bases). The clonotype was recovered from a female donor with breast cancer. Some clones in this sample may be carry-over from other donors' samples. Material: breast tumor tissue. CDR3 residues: CASSHLGRGPGNTIYF. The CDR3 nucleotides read TGTGCCAGTAGTCACCTGGGCAGGGGCCCCGGAAACACCATATATTTT. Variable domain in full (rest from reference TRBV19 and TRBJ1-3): DGGITQSPKYLFRKEGQNVTLSCEQNLNHDAMYWYRQDPGQGLRLIYYSQIVNDFQKGDIAEGYSVSREKKESFPLTVTSAQKNPTAFYLCASSHLGRGPGNTIYFGEGSWLTVV.